The T cell receptor (beta chain) under discussion was sequenced for a study of T cells after somatic rescue of genetic block. TCRdb keeps only in-frame clones here, not all; method: immunoSEQ multiplex PCR. The sample carries 110,000 or so clones, about 93% recorded once. V was trimmed by 2 bases and J by 3 bases, leaving 7 bases between them. The CDR3 sequence is 13 residues long. Germline CDR1 and CDR2: SEHNR and FQNEAQ (reference sequence). This clonotype was obtained from a woman aged 18 to 35. Material: peripheral blood mononuclear cells (PBMCs). The rearrangement joins TRBV7-9 to TRBJ2-5; no clear D gene. CDR3 amino acids: CASSLHAEETQYF. The CDR3 DNA sequence: TGTGCCAGCAGCTTACATGCTGAAGAGACCCAGTACTTC.